One sample yielded the 8 T cell receptor beta chains listed below, sequenced in a study of T cell responses to AZD1222 COVID-19 vaccine. Assay: immunoSEQ multiplex PCR; the TCRdb copy retains only in-frame clones and omits some. The sample yields some 49,000 clones, approximately 80% seen once. Here the sequenced sample was peripheral blood, taken on day 0 of AZD1222 vaccination. All receptors come from an adult in good health.

The CDR3 protein is CASSSGGRDARGPLHF. The CDR3 nucleotides read TGTGCCAGCAGTTCTGGAGGGCGAGACGCTCGGGGCCCCCTCCACTTT. This rearrangement joins TRBV6-6 to TRBJ1-6, with D perhaps matching TRBD1 (5 bases). V was cut by 4 bases and J by 13 bases, with 23 bases left in between. Germline CDR1 and CDR2: MNHNY and SVGAGI (reference sequence). This CDR3 has 16 amino acids.

The V gene is TRBV3-1 (or the pseudogene TRBV3-2), the J gene TRBJ1-1, with 7 positions matching TRBD1. Germline trimming cut 1 base from V and 6 bases from J; bases unmatched to any gene: 5. This CDR3 has 14 amino acids. CDR1 and CDR2 from the germline V gene are LGHDT and YNNKEL (reference sequence). CDR3 sequence reads: CASSQGQGIAEAFF. The CDR3 region has the DNA TGTGCCAGCAGCCAAGGACAGGGAATAGCTGAAGCTTTCTTT.

The chain has TRBV6-5 and TRBJ1-1; D possibly corresponds to TRBD1 (5 bases). Germline V gene lookup returns CDR1 MNHEY and CDR2 SVGAGI. This CDR3 region has 14 residues. The CDR3 spells CALRGGLGMTEAFF. CDR3 nucleotide sequence: TGTGCTTTACGGGGGGGGTTAGGGATGACTGAAGCTTTCTTT.

This chain links TRBV27 with TRBJ2-3; 11 bases fit TRBD2. V dropped 0 bases and J dropped 2; count of bases not matched to a gene: 4. The germline V gene has CDR1 MNHEY and CDR2 SMNVEV (reference sequence). The CDR3 has 17 residues. CDR3 sequence: CASSLSRTSGYTDTQYF. The CDR3 DNA reads as TGTGCCAGCAGTTTATCTCGGACTAGCGGGTACACAGATACGCAGTATTTT.

The rearrangement links TRBV28 to TRBJ1-1, with D hard to call. Trimming took off 2 bases at V and 4 bases at J, with 5 bases between the two ends. The germline gives CDR1 MDHEN, CDR2 SYDVKM. The CDR3 runs to 12 residues. The CDR3 reads CASSLTITEAFF. CDR3 in DNA: TGTGCCAGCAGTTTAACTATCACTGAAGCTTTCTTT.

The V and J genes are TRBV7-2 and TRBJ1-3; no reliable D call. V was pared by 1 base and J by 4 bases, with 11 bases between. The CDR3 consists of 15 residues. Germline loops: CDR1 SGHTA, CDR2 FQGNSA. CDR3 nucleotide sequence: TGTGCCAGCAGCTTAGAAGGCCGCTCCGGAAACACCATATATTTT. Translation gives CASSLEGRSGNTIYF.

This clone appeared once. The chain couples TRBV6-5 to TRBJ1-4; D gene ambiguous. The CDR3 runs to 16 residues. Germline CDR1 and CDR2: MNHEY and SVGAGI. Trimming cost V 0 bases and J 7 bases, with 15 bases left between them. The chain's CDR3 is CASSYSISGYREKLFF. The CDR3 nucleotides are TGTGCCAGCAGTTACTCGATCTCAGGATACCGTGAAAAACTGTTTTTT.

This clone was recorded once. J is TRBJ2-3 and V is TRBV19; 7 bases align to TRBD1. The germline V gene encodes CDR1 LNHDA and CDR2 SQIVND (reference sequence). The V and J ends lost 3 bases and 1 base, in that order; junction bases with no gene match: 13. The CDR3 length is 18 residues. CDR3 sequence reads: CASSIGQGVLSGTDTQYF. The CDR3 DNA is TGTGCCAGTAGTATCGGTCAGGGGGTCTTGTCAGGCACAGATACGCAGTATTTT.